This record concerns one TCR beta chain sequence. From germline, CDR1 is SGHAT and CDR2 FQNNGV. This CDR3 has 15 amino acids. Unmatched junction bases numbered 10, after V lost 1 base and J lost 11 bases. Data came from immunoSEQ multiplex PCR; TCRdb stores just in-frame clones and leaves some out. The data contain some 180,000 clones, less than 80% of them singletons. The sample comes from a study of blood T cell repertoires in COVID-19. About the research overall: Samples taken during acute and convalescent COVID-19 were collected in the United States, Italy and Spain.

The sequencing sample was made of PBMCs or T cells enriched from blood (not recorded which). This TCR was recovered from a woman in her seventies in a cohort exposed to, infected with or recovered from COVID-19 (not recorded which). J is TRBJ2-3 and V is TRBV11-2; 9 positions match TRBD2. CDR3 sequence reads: CASSLGVVAGVGQYF. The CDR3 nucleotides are TGTGCCAGCAGCTTAGGAGTGGTAGCGGGAGTAGGGCAGTATTTT.